These 7 T cell receptor beta chains were sequenced from one sample in a study of blood T cells in healthy people across ages. Together with a sample-barcoded 5' primer, a J-beta primer mix was included in a second PCR lasting about 7 to 11 cycles. TCRdb processed the 5' RACE reads anew with MiXCR; each CDR3 protein has one entry. The sample lists roughly 1,500,000 distinct CDR3 sequences, about 43% seen once, with 6.5% to 10% in the top ten. Source material: blood. The receptors derive from a woman aged 18-29 years in good health.

V and J are TRBV12-3 or TRBV12-4 and TRBJ2-1, with D unresolved. Trimming took off 3 bases at V and 15 bases at J, with 15 bases between the two ends. CDR3 length: 12 residues. The CDR3 region has the DNA TGTGCCAGCAGTTTTCACCCGCTTCCCGGGTTCTTC. It translates to CASSFHPLPGFF.

The rearrangement links TRBV9 to TRBJ1-2; D gene ambiguous. Between the trimmed V and J ends, which lost 6 bases and 13 bases, there was a span of 19 bases. Germline assignment: CDR1 SGDLS and CDR2 YYNGEE. The CDR3 runs to 12 residues. The CDR3 DNA reads TGTGCCAGCACAAGGGTCGAGGGTTCAACCACCTTC. Translation: CASTRVEGSTTF.

This clonotype was observed a few times. The V call is TRBV9, the J call TRBJ2-1; 7 nucleotides match TRBD1. The length of the CDR3 is 13 residues. V dropped 1 base and J dropped 10; count of bases not matched to a gene: 5. The germline gives CDR1 SGDLS, CDR2 YYNGEE. The CDR3 nucleotides are TGTGCCAGCAGCGTATACAGGGGTGGGGAGCAGTTCTTC. As protein: CASSVYRGGEQFF.

The chain is built from TRBV10-3 and TRBJ2-1; the D gene is possibly TRBD2 (6 bases). Trimming removed 6 bases from V and 0 bases from J, with 12 bases in between. Germline CDR1 is ENHRY and CDR2 is SYGVKD. CDR3 length: 15 residues. The CDR3 sequence is CAISGTYSSYNEQFF. CDR3 DNA: TGTGCCATCAGCGGGACTTACAGCTCCTACAATGAGCAGTTCTTC.

This clonotype was detected a few times. The chain links TRBV3-1 to TRBJ2-7; unclear D gene. V was shortened by 3 bases and J by 5 bases, with 11 bases between the two germline ends. The CDR3 consists of 13 residues. Germline loops: CDR1 LGHDT, CDR2 YNNKEL (reference sequence). In nucleotides, the CDR3 is TGTGCCAGCAGCCAGCTAACCTGGGACGAGCAGTACTTC. This translates into CASSQLTWDEQYF.

This clonotype has just a few counts. The chain recombines TRBV7-8 with TRBJ2-7; D remains unclear. Germline V gene lookup returns CDR1 SGHVS and CDR2 FQNEAQ. CDR3 length: 16 residues. Trimming shortened V by 3 bases and J by 3 bases, and 18 bases separated the two germline ends. CDR3 coding DNA: TGTGCCAGCAGCTTGCGTCTTGGGCAGCTCTACTACGAGCAGTACTTC. Its protein is CASSLRLGQLYYEQYF.

This clonotype was seen many times. V usage is TRBV7-6 and J usage is TRBJ2-3, with 10 bases aligning to TRBD2. The CDR3 is 17 amino acids. Germline-derived CDR1 and CDR2 are SGHVS and FNYEAQ. Losses at the gene ends were 2 bases for V and 4 bases for J; bases not matched to a gene: 9. The CDR3 loop reads CASSLFSSGSLPDTQYF. Here the CDR3 DNA reads TGTGCCAGCAGCTTATTTTCTAGCGGGAGTCTCCCAGATACGCAGTATTTT.